These T cell receptor beta chains were read from a single sample in a study of shared clonotypes between healthy human individuals. Assay used: immunoSEQ multiplex PCR; TCRdb lists only in-frame clones, some missing. The sample contains 800,000 to 1,200,000 clones, around 82% of which appear only once. The sample taken for sequencing was memory CD4+ T cells from PBMCs. The source of these receptors is a man aged 18-30 years in good health. Some clones in this sample may be carry-over from other donors' samples. Both conserved end residues are part of each CDR3. The D gene is left open where the match is weak. Expanded clones are given a class, and other clones once, few, many or no size at all.

D,size,V,J,length,DNA,CDR3
NA,NA,TRBV6-5,TRBJ2-1,12,TGTGCCAGCAGCACCGTCAAAAATGAGCAGTTCTTC,CASSTVKNEQFF
TRBD1,NA,TRBV7-9,TRBJ2-7,15,TGTGCCAGCAGGGACGGACAGGGACCCTCCTACGAGCAGTACTTC,CASRDGQGPSYEQYF
TRBD1,few,TRBV19,TRBJ1-1,15,TGTGCCAGTAGTACCACAGGGGGACATGGCACTGAAGCTTTCTTT,CASSTTGGHGTEAFF
TRBD1,NA,TRBV28,TRBJ2-7,15,TGTGCCAGCAGTTCCCGGGACAGCATCCTCTACGAGCAGTACTTC,CASSSRDSILYEQYF
NA,NA,TRBV28,TRBJ2-7,13,TGTGCCAGCAGTTTCCCCGGACGGAACGAGCAGTACTTC,CASSFPGRNEQYF
NA,NA,TRBV19,TRBJ1-4,15,TGTGCCAGTAGTCCCCGGGAGGGACGAAATGAAAAACTGTTTTTT,CASSPREGRNEKLFF
TRBD1,NA,TRBV5-1,TRBJ1-1,13,TGCGCCAGCAGCCCGACAGGGGGCGAAGGAGCTTTCTTT,CASSPTGGEGAFF
TRBD1,NA,TRBV28,TRBJ1-2,14,TGTGCCAGCAGTTCCCGGACAGGGGACTATGGCTACACCTTC,CASSSRTGDYGYTF
NA,few,TRBV4-1,TRBJ2-1,17,TGCGCCAGCAGCCAAGATATAGGGCGACTAGTTTTGAATGAGCAGTTCTTC,CASSQDIGRLVLNEQFF
NA,NA,TRBV4-2,TRBJ2-1,17,TGTGCCAGCAGCCAAGCGGCTAGCGAGAGCTCCTACAATGAGCAGTTCTTC,CASSQAASESSYNEQFF
NA,NA,TRBV5-8,TRBJ1-5,18,TGTGCCAGCAGCTTGGGGGCCATTAAGGGAGGGGACCGTCAGCCCCAGCATTTT,CASSLGAIKGGDRQPQHF
NA,NA,TRBV9,TRBJ2-7,13,TGTGCCAGCAGCGTTGGACTTACCTACGAGCAGTACTTC,CASSVGLTYEQYF
NA,NA,TRBV5-6,TRBJ2-6,17,TGTGCCAGCAGCTTGGTTGGAGAGCGACCTGGGGCCAACGTCCTGACTTTC,CASSLVGERPGANVLTF
TRBD1,once,TRBV7-3,TRBJ1-1,17,TGTGCCAGCAGCAAGGGGGCCCCAGGGCAATCAGACACTGAAGCTTTCTTT,CASSKGAPGQSDTEAFF
NA,NA,TRBV7-3,TRBJ2-7,13,TGTGCCAGCAGCTCGGGACCAAGCTACGAGCAGTACTTC,CASSSGPSYEQYF
TRBD1,many,TRBV30,TRBJ1-5,13,TGTGCCTGGTCGACAGGGGGAGAACAGCCCCAGCATTTT,CAWSTGGEQPQHF
NA,NA,TRBV25-1,TRBJ2-7,16,TGTGCCAGCAGTGAACTAGGGGGGAGCCGGGCCTACGAGCAGTACTTC,CASSELGGSRAYEQYF
NA,NA,TRBV5-8,TRBJ1-3,13,TGTGCCACCACCGTTGGGGCTCGAAACACCATATATTTT,CATTVGARNTIYF
NA,NA,TRBV6-1,TRBJ1-1,14,TGTGCCAGCAGTGAGGAACCAGGGAACACTGAAGCTTTCTTT,CASSEEPGNTEAFF
NA,NA,TRBV5-4,TRBJ2-3,15,TGTGCCAGCAGCTTGGCCCGCAGAAGCACAGATACGCAGTATTTT,CASSLARRSTDTQYF
NA,NA,TRBV30,TRBJ1-1,14,TGTGCCTGGAGCGATGCAGGGAGGGACACTGAAGCTTTCTTT,CAWSDAGRDTEAFF
NA,NA,TRBV29-1,TRBJ2-7,12,TGCAGCGTTGACCCAGGACAGCACGAGCAGTACTTC,CSVDPGQHEQYF
NA,NA,TRBV28,TRBJ2-3,14,TGTGCCAGCAGTTTAGGGCAGGACACAGATACGCAGTATTTT,CASSLGQDTDTQYF
NA,many,TRBV18,TRBJ2-1,12,TGTGCCAGCTCACCCGGTTCGGGTGAGCAGTTCTTC,CASSPGSGEQFF
TRBD1,NA,TRBV5-6,TRBJ2-3,12,TGTGCCAGCACACAACAGGGGAATACGCAGTATTTT,CASTQQGNTQYF
TRBD1,NA,TRBV27,TRBJ2-5,15,TGTGCCAGCAGTCCATATCGACAGGGGGAAGAGACCCAGTACTTC,CASSPYRQGEETQYF
NA,many,TRBV5-6,TRBJ2-7,13,TGTGCCAGCAGCCCTGGACCTTTATACGAGCAGTACTTC,CASSPGPLYEQYF